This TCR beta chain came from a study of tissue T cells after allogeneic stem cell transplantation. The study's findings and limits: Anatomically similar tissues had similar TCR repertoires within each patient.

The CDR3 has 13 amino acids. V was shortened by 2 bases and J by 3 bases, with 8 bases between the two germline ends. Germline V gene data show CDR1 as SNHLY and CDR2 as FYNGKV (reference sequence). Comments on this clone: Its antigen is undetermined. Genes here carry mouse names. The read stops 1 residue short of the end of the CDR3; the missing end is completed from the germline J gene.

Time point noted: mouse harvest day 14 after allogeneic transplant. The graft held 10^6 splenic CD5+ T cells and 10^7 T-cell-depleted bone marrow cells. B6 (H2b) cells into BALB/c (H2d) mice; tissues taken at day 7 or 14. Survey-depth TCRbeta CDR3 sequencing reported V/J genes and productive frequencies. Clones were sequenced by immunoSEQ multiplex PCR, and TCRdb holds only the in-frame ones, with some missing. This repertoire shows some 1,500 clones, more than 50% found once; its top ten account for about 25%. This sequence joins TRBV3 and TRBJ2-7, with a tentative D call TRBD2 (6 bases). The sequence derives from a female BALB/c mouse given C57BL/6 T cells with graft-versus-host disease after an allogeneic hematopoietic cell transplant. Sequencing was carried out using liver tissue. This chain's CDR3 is CASSLLGYYEQYF. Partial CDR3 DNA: TGTGCCAGCAGCTTACTGGGGTACTATGAACAGTAC.